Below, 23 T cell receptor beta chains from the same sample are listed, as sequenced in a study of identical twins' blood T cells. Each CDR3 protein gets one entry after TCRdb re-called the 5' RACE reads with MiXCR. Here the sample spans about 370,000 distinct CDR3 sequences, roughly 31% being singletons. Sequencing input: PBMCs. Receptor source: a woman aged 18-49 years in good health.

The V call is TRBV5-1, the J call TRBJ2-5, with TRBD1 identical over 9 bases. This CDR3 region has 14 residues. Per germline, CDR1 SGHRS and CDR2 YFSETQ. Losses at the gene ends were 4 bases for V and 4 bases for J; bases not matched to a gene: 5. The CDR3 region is CASSTGQGTETQYF. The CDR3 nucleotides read TGCGCCAGCAGCACGGGACAGGGAACAGAGACCCAGTACTTC. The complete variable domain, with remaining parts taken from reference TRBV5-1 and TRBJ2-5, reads KAGVTQTPRYLIKTRGQQVTLSCSPISGHRSVSWYQQTPGQGLQFLFEYFSETQRNKGNFPGRFSGRQFSNSRSEMNVSTLELGDSALYLCASSTGQGTETQYFGPGTRLLVL.

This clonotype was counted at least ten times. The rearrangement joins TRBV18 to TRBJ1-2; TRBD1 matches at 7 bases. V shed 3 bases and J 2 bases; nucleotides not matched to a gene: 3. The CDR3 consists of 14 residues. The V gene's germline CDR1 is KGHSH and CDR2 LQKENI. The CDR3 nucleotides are TGTGCCAGCTCACCGGGACAGCAAAACTATGGCTACACCTTC. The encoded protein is CASSPGQQNYGYTF.

This chain's CDR3 is CASSLLGQAPITGELFF. The CDR3 DNA sequence: TGTGCCAGCAGCTTATTGGGACAGGCACCTATAACCGGGGAGCTGTTTTTT. The rearrangement links TRBV11-2 to TRBJ2-2; 8 bases fit TRBD1. The trim removed 2 bases at V and 5 bases at J, leaving 10 bases unmatched. Germline CDR1 SGHAT, CDR2 FQNNGV. The CDR3 totals 17 residues.

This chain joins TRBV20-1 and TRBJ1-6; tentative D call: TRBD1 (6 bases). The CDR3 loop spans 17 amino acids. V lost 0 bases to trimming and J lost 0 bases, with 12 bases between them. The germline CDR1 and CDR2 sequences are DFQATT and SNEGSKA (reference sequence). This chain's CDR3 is CSARDLGTSSYNSPLHF. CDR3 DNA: TGCAGTGCTAGAGATCTGGGGACAAGCTCCTATAATTCACCCCTCCACTTT.

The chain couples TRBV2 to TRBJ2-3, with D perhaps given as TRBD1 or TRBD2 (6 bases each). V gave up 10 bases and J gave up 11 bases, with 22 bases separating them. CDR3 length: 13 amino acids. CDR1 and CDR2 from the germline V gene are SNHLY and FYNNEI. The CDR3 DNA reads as TGTGCCACACCGCGGAAGGGGGGATTTGGGCAGTATTTT. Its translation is CATPRKGGFGQYF.

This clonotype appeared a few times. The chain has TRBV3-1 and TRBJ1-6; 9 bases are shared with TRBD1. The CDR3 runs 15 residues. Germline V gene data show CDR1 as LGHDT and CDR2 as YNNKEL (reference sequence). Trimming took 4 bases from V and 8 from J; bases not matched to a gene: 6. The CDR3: CASSLGQGPDSPLHF. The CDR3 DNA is TGTGCCAGCAGCCTGGGACAGGGACCAGATTCACCCCTCCACTTT. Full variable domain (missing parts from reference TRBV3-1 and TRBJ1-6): DTAVSQTPKYLVTQMGNDKSIKCEQNLGHDTMYWYKQDSKKFLKIMFSYNNKELIINETVPNRFSPKSPDKAHLNLHINSLELGDSAVYFCASSLGQGPDSPLHFGNGTRLTVT.

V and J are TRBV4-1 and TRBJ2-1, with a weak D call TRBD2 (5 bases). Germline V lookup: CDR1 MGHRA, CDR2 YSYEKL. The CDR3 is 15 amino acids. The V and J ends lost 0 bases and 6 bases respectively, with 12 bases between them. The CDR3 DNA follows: TGCGCCAGCAGCCAAGATCAGGCTAGCAGCAATGAGCAGTTCTTC. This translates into CASSQDQASSNEQFF.

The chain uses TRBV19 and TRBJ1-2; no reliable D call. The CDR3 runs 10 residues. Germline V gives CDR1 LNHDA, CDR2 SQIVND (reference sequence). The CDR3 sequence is CDSGDGGYTF. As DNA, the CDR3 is TGTGACAGCGGGGATGGAGGCTACACCTTC. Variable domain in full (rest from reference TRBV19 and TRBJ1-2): DGGITQSPKYLFRKEGQNVTLSCEQNLNHDAMYWYRQDPGQGLRLIYYSQIVNDFQKGDIAEGYSVSREKKESFPLTVTSAQKNPTAFYLCDSGDGGYTFGSGTRLTVV.

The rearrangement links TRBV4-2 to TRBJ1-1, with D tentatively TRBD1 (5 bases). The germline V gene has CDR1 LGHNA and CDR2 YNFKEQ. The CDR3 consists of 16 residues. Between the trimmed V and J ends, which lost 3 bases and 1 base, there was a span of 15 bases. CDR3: CASSQDVRQKNTEAFF. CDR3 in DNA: TGTGCCAGCAGCCAGGACGTGAGACAGAAGAACACTGAAGCTTTCTTT.

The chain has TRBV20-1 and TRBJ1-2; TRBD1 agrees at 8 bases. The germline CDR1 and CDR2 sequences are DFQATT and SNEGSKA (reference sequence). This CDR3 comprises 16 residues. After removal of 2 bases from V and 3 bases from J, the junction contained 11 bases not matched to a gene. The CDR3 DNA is TGCAGTGCTAGAAGGGGGTCGACAGGGGAACACTATGGCTACACCTTC. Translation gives CSARRGSTGEHYGYTF.

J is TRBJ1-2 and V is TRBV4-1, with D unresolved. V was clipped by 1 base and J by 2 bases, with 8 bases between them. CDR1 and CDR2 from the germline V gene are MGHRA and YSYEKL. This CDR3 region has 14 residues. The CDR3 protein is CASSQGKENYGYTF. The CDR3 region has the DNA TGCGCCAGCAGCCAAGGAAAGGAAAACTATGGCTACACCTTC.

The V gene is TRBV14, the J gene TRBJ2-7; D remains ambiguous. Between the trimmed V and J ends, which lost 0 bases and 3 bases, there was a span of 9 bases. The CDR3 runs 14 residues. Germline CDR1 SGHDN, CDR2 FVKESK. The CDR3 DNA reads TGTGCCAGCAGCCAAGATTTTTGGGGCTACGAGCAGTACTTC. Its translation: CASSQDFWGYEQYF.

DNA of the CDR3: TGTGCCAGTAGTAATAGAATTAGGACTGAAGCTTTCTTT. Its protein product is CASSNRIRTEAFF. V usage is TRBV19 and J usage is TRBJ1-1; D is ambiguous. V lost 4 bases and J 5 bases, leaving 11 bases between the germline ends. The CDR3 consists of 13 residues. The germline CDR1 and CDR2 sequences are LNHDA and SQIVND (reference sequence). The full variable domain, rest sourced from reference TRBV19 and TRBJ1-1, is DGGITQSPKYLFRKEGQNVTLSCEQNLNHDAMYWYRQDPGQGLRLIYYSQIVNDFQKGDIAEGYSVSREKKESFPLTVTSAQKNPTAFYLCASSNRIRTEAFFGQGTRLTVV.

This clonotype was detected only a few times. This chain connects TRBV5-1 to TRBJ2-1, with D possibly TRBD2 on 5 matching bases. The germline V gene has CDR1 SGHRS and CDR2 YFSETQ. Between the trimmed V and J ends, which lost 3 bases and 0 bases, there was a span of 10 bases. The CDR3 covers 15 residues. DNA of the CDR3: TGCGCCAGCAGCTGGACGGGGAGCTCCTACAATGAGCAGTTCTTC. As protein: CASSWTGSSYNEQFF. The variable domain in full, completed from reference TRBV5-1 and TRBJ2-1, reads KAGVTQTPRYLIKTRGQQVTLSCSPISGHRSVSWYQQTPGQGLQFLFEYFSETQRNKGNFPGRFSGRQFSNSRSEMNVSTLELGDSALYLCASSWTGSSYNEQFFGPGTRLTVL.

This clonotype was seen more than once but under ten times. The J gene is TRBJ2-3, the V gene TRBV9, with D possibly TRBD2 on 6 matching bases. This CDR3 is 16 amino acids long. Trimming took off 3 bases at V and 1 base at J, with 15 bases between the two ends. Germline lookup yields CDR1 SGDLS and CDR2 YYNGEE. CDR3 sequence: CASSGGLGTRTDTQYF. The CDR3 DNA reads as TGTGCCAGCAGCGGGGGACTGGGGACCCGCACAGATACGCAGTATTTT. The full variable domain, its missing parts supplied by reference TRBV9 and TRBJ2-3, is DSGVTQTPKHLITATGQRVTLRCSPRSGDLSVYWYQQSLDQGLQFLIQYYNGEERAKGNILERFSAQQFPDLHSELNLSSLELGDSALYFCASSGGLGTRTDTQYFGPGTRLTVL.

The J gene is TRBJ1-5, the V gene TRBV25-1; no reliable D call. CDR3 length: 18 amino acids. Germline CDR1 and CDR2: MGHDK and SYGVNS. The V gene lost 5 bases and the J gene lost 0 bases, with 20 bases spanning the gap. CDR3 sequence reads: CASSPGRPPEVSNQPQHF. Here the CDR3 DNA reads TGTGCCAGCAGTCCCGGTAGGCCCCCGGAGGTTAGCAATCAGCCCCAGCATTTT. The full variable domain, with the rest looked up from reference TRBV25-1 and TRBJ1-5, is EADIYQTPRYLVIGTGKKITLECSQTMGHDKMYWYQQDPGMELHLIHYSYGVNSTEKGDLSSESTVSRIRTEHFPLTLESARPSHTSQYLCASSPGRPPEVSNQPQHFGDGTRLSIL.

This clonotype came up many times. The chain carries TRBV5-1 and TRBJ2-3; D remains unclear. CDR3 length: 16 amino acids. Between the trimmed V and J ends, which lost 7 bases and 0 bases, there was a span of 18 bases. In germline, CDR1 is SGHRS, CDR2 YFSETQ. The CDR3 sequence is CASGYSTYQSTDTQYF. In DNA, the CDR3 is TGCGCCAGCGGGTACTCCACCTACCAGAGCACAGATACGCAGTATTTT.

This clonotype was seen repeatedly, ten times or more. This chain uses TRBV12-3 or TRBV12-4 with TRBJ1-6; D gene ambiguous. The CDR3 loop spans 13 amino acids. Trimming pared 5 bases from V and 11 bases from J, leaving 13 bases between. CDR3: CASSRTDGTPLHF. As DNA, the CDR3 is TGTGCCAGCAGTCGGACCGACGGCACACCCCTCCACTTT.

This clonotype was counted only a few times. This CDR3 is CASSQDPRDTEAFF. CDR3 coding DNA: TGTGCCAGCAGCCAAGATCCCCGGGACACTGAAGCTTTCTTT. The V call is TRBV14, the J call TRBJ1-1, with D uncertain. The CDR3 is 14 amino acids. Germline CDR1 reads SGHDN; CDR2 reads FVKESK. Trimming shortened V by 0 bases and J by 3 bases, and 8 bases separated the two germline ends.

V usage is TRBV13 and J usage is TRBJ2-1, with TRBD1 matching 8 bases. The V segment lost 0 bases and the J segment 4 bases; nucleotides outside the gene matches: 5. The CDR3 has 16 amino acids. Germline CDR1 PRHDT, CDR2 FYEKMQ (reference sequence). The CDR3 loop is CASSLGTGTGYNEQFF. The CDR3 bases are TGTGCCAGCAGCTTAGGCACCGGGACAGGTTACAATGAGCAGTTCTTC.

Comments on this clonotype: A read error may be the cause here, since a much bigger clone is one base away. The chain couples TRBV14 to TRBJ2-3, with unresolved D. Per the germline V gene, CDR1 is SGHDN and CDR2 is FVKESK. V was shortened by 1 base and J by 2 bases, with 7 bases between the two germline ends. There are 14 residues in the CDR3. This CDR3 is CASSQARHTDTQYF. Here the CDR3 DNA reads TGTGCCAGCAGCCAAGCGCGGCACACAGATACGCAGTATTTT.

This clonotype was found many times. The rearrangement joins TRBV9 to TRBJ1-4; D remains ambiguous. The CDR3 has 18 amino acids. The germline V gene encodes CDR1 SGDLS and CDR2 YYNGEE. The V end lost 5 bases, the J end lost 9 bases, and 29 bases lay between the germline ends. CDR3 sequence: CASSGSILSDPSNKKLFF. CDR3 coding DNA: TGTGCCAGCAGTGGAAGTATATTGTCGGACCCCAGCAACAAAAAACTGTTTTTT.

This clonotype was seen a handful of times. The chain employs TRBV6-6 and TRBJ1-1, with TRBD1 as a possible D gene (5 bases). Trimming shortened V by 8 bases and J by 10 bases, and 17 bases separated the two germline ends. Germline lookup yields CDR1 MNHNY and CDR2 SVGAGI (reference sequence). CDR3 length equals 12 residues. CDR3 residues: CASGGQGGVAFF. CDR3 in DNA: TGTGCCAGCGGTGGGCAGGGTGGTGTAGCTTTCTTT.